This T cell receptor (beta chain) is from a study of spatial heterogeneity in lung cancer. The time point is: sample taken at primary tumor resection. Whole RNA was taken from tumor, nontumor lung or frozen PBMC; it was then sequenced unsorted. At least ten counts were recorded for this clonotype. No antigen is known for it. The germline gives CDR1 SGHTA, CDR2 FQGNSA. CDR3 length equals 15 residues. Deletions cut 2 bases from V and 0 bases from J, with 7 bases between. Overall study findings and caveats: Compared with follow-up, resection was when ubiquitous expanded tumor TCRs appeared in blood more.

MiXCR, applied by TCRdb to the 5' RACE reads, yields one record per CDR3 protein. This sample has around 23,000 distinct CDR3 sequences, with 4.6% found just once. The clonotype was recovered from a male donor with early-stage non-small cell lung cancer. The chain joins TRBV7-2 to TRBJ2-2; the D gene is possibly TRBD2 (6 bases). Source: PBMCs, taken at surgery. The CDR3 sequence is CASSLWTTNTGELFF. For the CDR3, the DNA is TGTGCCAGCAGCTTATGGACTACGAACACCGGGGAGCTGTTTTTT.